This T cell receptor (beta chain) is from a study of regulatory T cells in long-lasting Graves disease. This clonotype was counted ten times or more. Its antigen is not known. This CDR3 is 17 amino acids long. Germline V gene sequence: CDR1 SEHNR, CDR2 FQNEAQ (reference sequence). V was shortened by 1 base and J by 5 bases, with 18 bases between the two germline ends. Study findings and constraints: Limited sample numbers may have lowered accuracy. Newly diagnosed disease favored TRBV20-1 and TRBJ2-1 over persistent disease.

Time point denoted: newly diagnosed GD, antithyroid drugs for less than 3 months. Scientists built the TCR library using RNA that was extracted from PBMCs. Combining iRepertoire HTBI primers with Arm-PCR of CDR3 regions, the authors built TCR beta libraries. TCRdb called the multiplex PCR reads again in MiXCR, with one record for every CDR3 protein. The table lists around 420,000 distinct CDR3 sequences, 15% to 19% of them singletons. The sample in question was peripheral blood mononuclear cells (PBMCs), obtained at new diagnosis, from a patient treated with antithyroid drugs. The V call is TRBV7-9, the J call TRBJ2-1, with D perhaps TRBD2 (5 bases). This TCR derives from a female donor with Graves disease. CDR3 in DNA: TGTGCCAGCAGCTTAGGTCCCGCGGGCCCCCAACACAATGAGCAGTTCTTC. It codes for CASSLGPAGPQHNEQFF.